This TCR beta chain was captured by sequencing in a study of cytomegalovirus exposure and HLA in healthy donors. The PCR employed 60 Vbeta primers together with 13 Jbeta primers. Sequencing was performed with immunoSEQ multiplex PCR; in TCRdb, only in-frame clones are kept and a portion is missing. The sample has over 150,000 clones, 80% to 90% seen once. V lost 5 bases, J lost 3 bases, and 8 bases lay in between. CDR1 is LNHNV and CDR2 is YYDKDF in the germline V gene (reference sequence). The CDR3 runs 12 residues. This TCR was recovered from a woman aged 30 to 39 in good health and CMV-seropositive. Sequencing used PBMCs. The chain uses TRBV15 and TRBJ2-7; maybe TRBD1 (6 bases). The CDR3 is CATSVQGYEQYF. The CDR3 nucleotides read TGTGCCACCAGCGTACAGGGCTACGAGCAGTACTTC.